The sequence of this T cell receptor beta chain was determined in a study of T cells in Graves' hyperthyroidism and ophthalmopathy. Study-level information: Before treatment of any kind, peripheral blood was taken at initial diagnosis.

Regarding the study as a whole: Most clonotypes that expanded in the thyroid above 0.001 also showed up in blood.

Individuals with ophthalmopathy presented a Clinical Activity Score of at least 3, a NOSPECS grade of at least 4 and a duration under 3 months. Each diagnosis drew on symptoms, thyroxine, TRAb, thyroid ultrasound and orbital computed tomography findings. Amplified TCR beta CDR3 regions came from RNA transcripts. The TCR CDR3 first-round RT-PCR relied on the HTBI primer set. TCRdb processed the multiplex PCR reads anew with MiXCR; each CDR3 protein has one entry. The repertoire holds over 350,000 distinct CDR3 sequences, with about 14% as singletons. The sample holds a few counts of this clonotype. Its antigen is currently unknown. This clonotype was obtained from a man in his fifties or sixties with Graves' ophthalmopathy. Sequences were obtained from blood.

The CDR3 loop is CASSQDFMTGTTEAFF. The CDR3 region has the DNA TGTGCCAGCAGCCAGGACTTTATGACAGGGACCACTGAAGCTTTCTTT. The chain has TRBV14 and TRBJ1-1; 7 bases fit TRBD1. Germline CDR1 and CDR2: SGHDN and FVKESK. The ends lost 3 bases at V and 4 bases at J; junction bases unmatched: 11. The CDR3 has 16 residues.